This record covers a single T cell receptor (beta chain). The data are from a study of blood T cell repertoires in COVID-19. Enrollment of patients from Seattle took place during active infection, with longitudinal follow-up. This table comes from immunoSEQ multiplex PCR, and its TCRdb copy is limited to in-frame clones, with some not included. The table has about 350,000 clones, 80% to 90% seen once. J gave up 0 bases and V 5 bases, and 8 bases lay outside the gene matches. Germline CDR1 LNHDA, CDR2 SQIVND (reference sequence). The CDR3 runs 16 residues. The TCR originated in a woman between 50 and 59 years old with COVID-19, enrolled during active disease. Material: peripheral blood. The genes are TRBV19 and TRBJ2-5, with 8 nucleotides matching TRBD1. The CDR3 spells CASSSHTGGNQETQYF. CDR3 DNA: TGTGCCAGTAGTTCTCACACAGGGGGGAACCAAGAGACCCAGTACTTC. The variable domain in full, completed from reference TRBV19 and TRBJ2-5, reads DGGITQSPKYLFRKEGQNVTLSCEQNLNHDAMYWYRQDPGQGLRLIYYSQIVNDFQKGDIAEGYSVSREKKESFPLTVTSAQKNPTAFYLCASSSHTGGNQETQYFGPGTRLLVL.